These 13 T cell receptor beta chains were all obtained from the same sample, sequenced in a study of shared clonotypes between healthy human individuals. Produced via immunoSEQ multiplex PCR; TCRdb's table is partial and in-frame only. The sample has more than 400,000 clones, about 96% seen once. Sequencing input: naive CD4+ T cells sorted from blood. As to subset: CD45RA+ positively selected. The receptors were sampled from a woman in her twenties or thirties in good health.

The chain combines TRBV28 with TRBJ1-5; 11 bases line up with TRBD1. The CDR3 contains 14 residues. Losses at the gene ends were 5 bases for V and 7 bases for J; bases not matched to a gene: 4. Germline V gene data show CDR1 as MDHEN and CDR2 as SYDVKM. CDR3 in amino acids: CASSRTGGGQPQHF. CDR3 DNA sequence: TGTGCCAGCAGTCGGACAGGGGGCGGACAGCCCCAGCATTTT.

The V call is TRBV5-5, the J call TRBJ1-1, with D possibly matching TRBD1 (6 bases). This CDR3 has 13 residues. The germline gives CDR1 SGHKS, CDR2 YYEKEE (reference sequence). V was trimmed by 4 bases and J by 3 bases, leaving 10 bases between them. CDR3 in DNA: TGTGCCAGCAGCACGTGGACAGACACTGAAGCTTTCTTT. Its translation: CASSTWTDTEAFF.

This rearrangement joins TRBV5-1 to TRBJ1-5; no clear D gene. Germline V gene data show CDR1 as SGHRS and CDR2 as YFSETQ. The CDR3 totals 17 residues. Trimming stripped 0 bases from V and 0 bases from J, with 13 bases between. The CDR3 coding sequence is TGCGCCAGCAGCTTGGGCATAGGGAGAGATAGCAATCAGCCCCAGCATTTT. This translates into CASSLGIGRDSNQPQHF.

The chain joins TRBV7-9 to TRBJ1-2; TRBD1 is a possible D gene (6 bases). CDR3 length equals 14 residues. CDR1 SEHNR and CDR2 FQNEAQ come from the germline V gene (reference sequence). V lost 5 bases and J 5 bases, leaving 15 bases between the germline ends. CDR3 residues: CASSQGAGAYGYTF. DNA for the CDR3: TGTGCCAGCAGCCAGGGTGCGGGGGCTTATGGCTACACCTTC.

The CDR3 nucleotides read TGTGCCAGCAGCCAAGCTACGGGACTAACTCAAGCTTACGAGCAGTACTTC. Translation gives CASSQATGLTQAYEQYF. This chain joins TRBV5-4 and TRBJ2-7, with 7 bases matching TRBD2. Germline CDR1 reads SGHNT; CDR2 reads YYREEE (reference sequence). CDR3 length: 17 residues. After removal of 4 bases from V and 4 bases from J, the junction contained 17 bases not matched to a gene.

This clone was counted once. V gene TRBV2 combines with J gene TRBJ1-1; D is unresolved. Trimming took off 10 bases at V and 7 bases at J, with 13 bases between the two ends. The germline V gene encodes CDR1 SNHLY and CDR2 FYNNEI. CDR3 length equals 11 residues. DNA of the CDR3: TGTGCCACCCAGGTAGGAGATGAAGCTTTCTTT. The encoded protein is CATQVGDEAFF.

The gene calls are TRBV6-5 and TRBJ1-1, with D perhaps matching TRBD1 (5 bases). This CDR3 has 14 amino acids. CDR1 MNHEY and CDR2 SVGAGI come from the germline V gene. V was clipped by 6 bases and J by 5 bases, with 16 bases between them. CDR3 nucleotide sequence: TGTGCCAGCAGCCTAGGGGTTTTATCAACTGAAGCTTTCTTT. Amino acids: CASSLGVLSTEAFF.

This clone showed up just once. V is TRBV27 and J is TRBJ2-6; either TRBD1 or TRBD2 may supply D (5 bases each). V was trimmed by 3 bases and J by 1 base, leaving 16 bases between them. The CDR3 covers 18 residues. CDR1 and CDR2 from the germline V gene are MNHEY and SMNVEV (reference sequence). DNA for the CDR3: TGTGCCAGCAGTTTCAGGGCTAGCCCGTTATCTGGGGCCAACGTCCTGACTTTC. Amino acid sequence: CASSFRASPLSGANVLTF. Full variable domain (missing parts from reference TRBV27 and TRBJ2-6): EAQVTQNPRYLITVTGKKLTVTCSQNMNHEYMSWYRQDPGLGLRQIYYSMNVEVTDKGDVPEGYKVSRKEKRNFPLILESPSPNQTSLYFCASSFRASPLSGANVLTFGAGSRLTVL.

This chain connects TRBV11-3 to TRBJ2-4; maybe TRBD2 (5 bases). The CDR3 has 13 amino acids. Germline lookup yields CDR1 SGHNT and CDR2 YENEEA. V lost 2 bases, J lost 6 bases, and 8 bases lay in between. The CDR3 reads CASSLTAGNIQYF. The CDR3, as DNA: TGTGCCAGCAGCTTAACGGCGGGAAACATTCAGTACTTC.

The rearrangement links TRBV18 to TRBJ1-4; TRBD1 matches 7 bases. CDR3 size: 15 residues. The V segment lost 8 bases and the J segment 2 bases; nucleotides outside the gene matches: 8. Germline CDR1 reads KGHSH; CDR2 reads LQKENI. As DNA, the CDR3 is TGTGCCAGCACGGAGACAGGGCCGACTAATGAAAAACTGTTTTTT. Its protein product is CASTETGPTNEKLFF.

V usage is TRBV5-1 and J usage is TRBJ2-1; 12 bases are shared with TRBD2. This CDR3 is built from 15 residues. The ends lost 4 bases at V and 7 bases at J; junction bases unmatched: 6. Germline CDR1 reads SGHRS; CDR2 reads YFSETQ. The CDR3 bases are TGCGCCAGCAGCCCATCTAGCGGGAGGGATAATGAGCAGTTCTTC. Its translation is CASSPSSGRDNEQFF.

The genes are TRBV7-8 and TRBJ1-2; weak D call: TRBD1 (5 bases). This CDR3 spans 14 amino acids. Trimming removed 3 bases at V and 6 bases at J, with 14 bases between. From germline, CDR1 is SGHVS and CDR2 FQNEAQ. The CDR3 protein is CASSFSGTPDGYTF. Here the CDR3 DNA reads TGTGCCAGCAGCTTTAGCGGGACGCCCGATGGCTACACCTTC.

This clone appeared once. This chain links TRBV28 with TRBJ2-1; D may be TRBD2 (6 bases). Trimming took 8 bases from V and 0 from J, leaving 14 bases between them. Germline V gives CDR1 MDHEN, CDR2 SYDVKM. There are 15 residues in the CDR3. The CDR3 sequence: CASQRAGSSYNEQFF. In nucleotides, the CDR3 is TGTGCCAGCCAAAGAGCGGGCAGCTCCTACAATGAGCAGTTCTTC.